This TCR beta chain was recorded in a study of T cells after somatic rescue of genetic block. CDR3 length: 13 amino acids. The J segment lost 10 bases and the V segment lost 4 bases, leaving 7 bases of the junction unmatched. In germline, CDR1 is SGHDN, CDR2 FVKESK. Libraries were prepared by immunoSEQ multiplex PCR; TCRdb keeps only in-frame clonotypes and omits some of them. The sample yields fewer than 150,000 clones, approximately 90% seen once. The sequence derives from a woman in her late teens or twenties. Sequencing was performed on peripheral blood mononuclear cells (PBMCs). This chain links TRBV14 with TRBJ2-5; 9 bases fit TRBD1. The CDR3: CASSPRGQGNQYF. In DNA form, the CDR3 reads TGTGCCAGCAGCCCCCGGGGACAGGGCAACCAGTACTTC.